This TCR beta chain was sequenced during a study of cytomegalovirus exposure and HLA in healthy donors. Overall study results and limits: Highest at DRB1 and lowest at HLA-C, TCR association rates differed among HLA loci in a later analysis. The study had only CMV serostatus as immune exposure information.

As regards this clone: Its matching antigen is unknown. At one end the junction does not follow the germline gene, possibly because of a read error.

There are 14 residues in the CDR3. Per germline, CDR1 SEHNR and CDR2 FQNEAQ (reference sequence). 60 Vbeta and 13 Jbeta primers were used in PCR. This table comes from immunoSEQ multiplex PCR, and its TCRdb copy is limited to in-frame clones, with some not included. The data show 150,000 or so clones, with approximately 80% seen just once and 1.4% held by the top ten. This TCR was recovered from a man aged 25 to 40 in good health and CMV-seropositive. The sample consisted of PBMCs. The chain has TRBV7-9 and TRBJ2-3; the match to TRBD1 covers 7 bases. The CDR3 region is CSSSFGQGTDTQYF. DNA for the CDR3: TGTTCCAGCAGCTTTGGACAGGGCACAGATACGCAGTATTTT.